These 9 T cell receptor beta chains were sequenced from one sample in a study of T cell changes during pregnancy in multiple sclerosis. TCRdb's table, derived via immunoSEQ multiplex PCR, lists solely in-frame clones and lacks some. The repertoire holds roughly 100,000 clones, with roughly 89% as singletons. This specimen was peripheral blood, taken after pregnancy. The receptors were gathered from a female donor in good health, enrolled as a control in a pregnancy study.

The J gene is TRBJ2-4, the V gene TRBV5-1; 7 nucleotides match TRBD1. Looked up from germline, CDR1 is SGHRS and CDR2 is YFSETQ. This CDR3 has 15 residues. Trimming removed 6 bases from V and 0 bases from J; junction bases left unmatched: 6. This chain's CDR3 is CASTEGGLAKNIQYF. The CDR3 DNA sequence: TGCGCCAGCACTGAAGGGGGCTTAGCCAAAAACATTCAGTACTTC.

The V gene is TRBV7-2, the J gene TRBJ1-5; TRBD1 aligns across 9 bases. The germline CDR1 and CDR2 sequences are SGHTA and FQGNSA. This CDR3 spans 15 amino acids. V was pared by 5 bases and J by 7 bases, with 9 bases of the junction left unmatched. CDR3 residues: CASSALQGAGQPQHF. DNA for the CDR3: TGTGCCAGCAGCGCCCTACAGGGGGCGGGGCAGCCCCAGCATTTT.

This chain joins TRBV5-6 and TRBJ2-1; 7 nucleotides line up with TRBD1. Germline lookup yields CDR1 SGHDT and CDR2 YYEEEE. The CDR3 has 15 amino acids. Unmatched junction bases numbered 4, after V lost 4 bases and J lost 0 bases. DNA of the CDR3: TGTGCCAGCAGCCTGGACAGGAACTCCTACAATGAGCAGTTCTTC. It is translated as CASSLDRNSYNEQFF.

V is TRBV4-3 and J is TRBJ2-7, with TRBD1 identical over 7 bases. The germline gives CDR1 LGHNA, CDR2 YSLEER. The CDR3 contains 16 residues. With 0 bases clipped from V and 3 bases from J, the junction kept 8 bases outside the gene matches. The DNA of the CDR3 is TGCGCCAGCAGCCAAGAGAGGGGCAGGGGGAACTACGAGCAGTACTTC. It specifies CASSQERGRGNYEQYF.

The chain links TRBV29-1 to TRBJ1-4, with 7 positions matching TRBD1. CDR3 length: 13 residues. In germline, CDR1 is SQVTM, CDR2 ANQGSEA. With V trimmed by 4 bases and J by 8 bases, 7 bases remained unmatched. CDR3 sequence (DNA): TGCAGCGTTGTGAGACAGGGTAGGGAAAAACTGTTTTTT. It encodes CSVVRQGREKLFF.

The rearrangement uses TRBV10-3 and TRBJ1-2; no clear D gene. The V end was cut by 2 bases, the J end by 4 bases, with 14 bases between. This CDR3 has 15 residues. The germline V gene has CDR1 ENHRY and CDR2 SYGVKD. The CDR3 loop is CAISESWNRGYGYTF. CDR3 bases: TGTGCCATCAGTGAGAGCTGGAATCGGGGCTATGGCTACACCTTC.

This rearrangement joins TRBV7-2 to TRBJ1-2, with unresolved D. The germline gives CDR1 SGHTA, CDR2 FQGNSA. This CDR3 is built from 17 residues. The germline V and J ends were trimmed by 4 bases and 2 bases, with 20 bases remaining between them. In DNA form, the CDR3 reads TGTGCCAGCAGCTCTGGGAGGGCAAGGGAACCGAACTATGGCTACACCTTC. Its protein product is CASSSGRAREPNYGYTF.

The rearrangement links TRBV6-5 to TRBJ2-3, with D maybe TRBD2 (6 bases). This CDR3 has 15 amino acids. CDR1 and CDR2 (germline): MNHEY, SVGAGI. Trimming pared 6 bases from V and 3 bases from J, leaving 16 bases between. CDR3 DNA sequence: TGTGCCAGCAGCCGCGGACTATTCGCGACAGATACGCAGTATTTT. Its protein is CASSRGLFATDTQYF.

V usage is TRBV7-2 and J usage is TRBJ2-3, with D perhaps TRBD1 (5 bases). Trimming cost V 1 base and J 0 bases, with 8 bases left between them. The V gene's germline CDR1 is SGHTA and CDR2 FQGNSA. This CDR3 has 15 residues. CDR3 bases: TGTGCCAGCAGCTTAGACGCAGGGAGCACAGATACGCAGTATTTT. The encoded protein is CASSLDAGSTDTQYF.